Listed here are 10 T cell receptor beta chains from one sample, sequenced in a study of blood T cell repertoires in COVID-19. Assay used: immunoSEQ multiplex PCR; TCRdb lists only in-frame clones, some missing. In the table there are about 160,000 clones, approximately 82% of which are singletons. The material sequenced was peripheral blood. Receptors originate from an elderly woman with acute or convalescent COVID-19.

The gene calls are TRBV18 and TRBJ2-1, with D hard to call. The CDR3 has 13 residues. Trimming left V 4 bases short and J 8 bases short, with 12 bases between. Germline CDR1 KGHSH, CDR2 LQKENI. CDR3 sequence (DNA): TGTGCCAGCTCACTCCTAATCCAGGATGAGCAGTTCTTC. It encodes CASSLLIQDEQFF.

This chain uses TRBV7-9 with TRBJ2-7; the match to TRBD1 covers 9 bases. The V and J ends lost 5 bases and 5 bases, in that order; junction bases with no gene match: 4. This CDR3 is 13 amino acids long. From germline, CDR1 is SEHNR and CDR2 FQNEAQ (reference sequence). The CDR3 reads CASSPGQGHEQYF. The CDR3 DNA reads TGTGCCAGCAGCCCGGGACAGGGCCACGAGCAGTACTTC.

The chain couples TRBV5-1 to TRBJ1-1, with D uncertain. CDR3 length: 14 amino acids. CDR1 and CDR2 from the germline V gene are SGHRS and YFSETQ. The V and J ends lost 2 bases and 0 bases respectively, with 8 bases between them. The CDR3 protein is CASSFEVMNTEAFF. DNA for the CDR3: TGCGCCAGCAGCTTTGAGGTTATGAACACTGAAGCTTTCTTT.

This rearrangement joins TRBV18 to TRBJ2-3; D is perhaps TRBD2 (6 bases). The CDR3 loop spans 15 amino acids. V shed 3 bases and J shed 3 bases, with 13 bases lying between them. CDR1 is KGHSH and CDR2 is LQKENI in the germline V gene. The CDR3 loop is CASSPKAGGTDTQYF. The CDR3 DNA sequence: TGTGCCAGCTCACCTAAAGCGGGTGGGACAGATACGCAGTATTTT.

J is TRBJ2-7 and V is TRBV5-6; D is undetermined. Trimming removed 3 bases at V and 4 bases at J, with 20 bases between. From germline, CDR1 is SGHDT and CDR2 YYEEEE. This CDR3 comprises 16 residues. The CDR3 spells CASSSRLATSLYEQYF. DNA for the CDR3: TGTGCCAGCAGCTCAAGACTGGCGACTTCCCTTTACGAGCAGTACTTC.

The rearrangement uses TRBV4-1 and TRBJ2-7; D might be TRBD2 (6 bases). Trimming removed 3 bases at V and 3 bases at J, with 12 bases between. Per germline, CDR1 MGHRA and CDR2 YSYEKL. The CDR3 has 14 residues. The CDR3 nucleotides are TGCGCCAGCAGCCACCCGGGACTTAGCTACGAGCAGTACTTC. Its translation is CASSHPGLSYEQYF.

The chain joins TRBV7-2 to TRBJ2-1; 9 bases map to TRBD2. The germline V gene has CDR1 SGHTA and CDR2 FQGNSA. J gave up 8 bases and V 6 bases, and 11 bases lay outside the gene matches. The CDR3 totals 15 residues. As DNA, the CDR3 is TGTGCCAGCAGTTCAGCGGCGGGAGGGCCAGATGAGCAGTTCTTC. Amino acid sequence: CASSSAAGGPDEQFF.

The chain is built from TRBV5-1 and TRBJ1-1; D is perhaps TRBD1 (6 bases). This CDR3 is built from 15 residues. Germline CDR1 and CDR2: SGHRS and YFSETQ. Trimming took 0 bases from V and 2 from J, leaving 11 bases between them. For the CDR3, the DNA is TGCGCCAGCAGCTTGGCGGTCAGGGGAAACACTGAAGCTTTCTTT. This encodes CASSLAVRGNTEAFF.

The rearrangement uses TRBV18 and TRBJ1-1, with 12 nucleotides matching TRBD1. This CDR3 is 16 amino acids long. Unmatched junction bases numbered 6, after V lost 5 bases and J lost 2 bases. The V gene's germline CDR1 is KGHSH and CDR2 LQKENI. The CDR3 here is CASSATGTGGNTEAFF. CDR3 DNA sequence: TGTGCCAGCTCAGCGACCGGGACAGGGGGCAACACTGAAGCTTTCTTT.

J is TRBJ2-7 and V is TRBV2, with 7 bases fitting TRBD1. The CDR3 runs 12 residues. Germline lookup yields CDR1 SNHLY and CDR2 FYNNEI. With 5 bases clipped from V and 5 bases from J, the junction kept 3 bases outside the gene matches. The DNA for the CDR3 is TGTGCCAGCAGTCAGGGGGTGCACGAGCAGTACTTC. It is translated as CASSQGVHEQYF.